Listed here are 10 T cell receptor beta chains from one sample, sequenced in a study of T cell responses to AZD1222 COVID-19 vaccine. The data were produced by immunoSEQ multiplex PCR, yet TCRdb's version contains in-frame clones alone and is incomplete. The sample shows about 160,000 clones, roughly 88% of them seen only once. The sequences come from peripheral blood, collected 28 days after the second AZD1222 dose. Every receptor here comes from an adult who received the AZD1222 COVID-19 vaccine.

V and J are TRBV7-2 and TRBJ1-2; 10 nucleotides line up with TRBD1. This CDR3 is built from 15 residues. J gave up 4 bases and V 5 bases, and 7 bases lay outside the gene matches. Germline lookup yields CDR1 SGHTA and CDR2 FQGNSA. CDR3 residues: CASSADRGRLYGYTF. The CDR3 DNA reads as TGTGCCAGCAGCGCCGACAGGGGGCGACTCTATGGCTACACCTTC. The entire variable domain, with the rest obtained from reference TRBV7-2 and TRBJ1-2, is as follows: GAGVSQSPSNKVTEKGKDVELRCDPISGHTALYWYRQSLGQGLEFLIYFQGNSAPDKSGLPSDRFSAERTGGSVSTLTIQRTQQEDSAVYLCASSADRGRLYGYTFGSGTRLTVV.

This CDR3 is CASSQEQGKYEQYF. CDR3 sequence (DNA): TGCGCCAGCAGCCAAGAACAGGGCAAATACGAGCAGTACTTC. The chain has TRBV4-3 and TRBJ2-7; D perhaps matches TRBD1 (6 bases). V gave up 0 bases and J gave up 4 bases, with 10 bases separating them. Per germline, CDR1 LGHNA and CDR2 YSLEER. CDR3 length: 14 residues.

The chain has TRBV6-2 or TRBV6-3 and TRBJ1-2; a possible D gene is TRBD1 (6 bases). There are 12 residues in the CDR3. V shed 2 bases and J shed 8 bases, with 9 bases lying between them. Germline V gives CDR1 MNHEY, CDR2 SVGEGT. CDR3 region: CASSYTGIGYTF. Here the CDR3 DNA reads TGTGCCAGCAGTTACACAGGGATCGGCTACACCTTC.

The genes are TRBV5-8 and TRBJ1-5; D unclear. The germline CDR1 and CDR2 sequences are SGHTS and YDEGEE. Trimming removed 4 bases from V and 0 bases from J, with 11 bases in between. This CDR3 region has 15 residues. CDR3 nucleotides: TGTGCCAGCAGCCAAAGGGAGAGTAGCAATCAGCCCCAGCATTTT. This translates into CASSQRESSNQPQHF.

The chain joins TRBV19 to TRBJ2-7; D is unresolved. The CDR3 extends over 15 amino acids. Trimming pared 0 bases from V and 0 bases from J, leaving 9 bases between. Germline V gene sequence: CDR1 LNHDA, CDR2 SQIVND (reference sequence). CDR3 bases: TGTGCCAGTAGTATAGATTGGCGGAGCTCCTACGAGCAGTACTTC. It specifies CASSIDWRSSYEQYF.

V usage is TRBV24-1 and J usage is TRBJ2-2; TRBD1 matches at 10 bases. The CDR3 is made up of 16 amino acids. V trimming: 3 bases; J trimming: 4 bases; junction bases outside the gene matches: 4. From germline, CDR1 is KGHDR and CDR2 SFDVKD. The CDR3 reads CATSDPTGGGTGELFF. The CDR3 DNA reads as TGTGCCACCAGTGATCCGACAGGGGGCGGCACCGGGGAGCTGTTTTTT.

This sequence joins TRBV6-5 and TRBJ1-2, with D possibly matching TRBD1 (6 bases). This CDR3 has 15 amino acids. V was cut by 6 bases and J by 8 bases, with 22 bases left in between. Germline V gene data show CDR1 as MNHEY and CDR2 as SVGAGI. CDR3 coding DNA: TGTGCCAGCAGCCCAGTAGACAGGATAGTCTCCGGCTACACCTTC. Amino acid sequence: CASSPVDRIVSGYTF.

The sample holds one count of this clone. This rearrangement joins TRBV27 to TRBJ1-6; D uncertain. V lost 6 bases to trimming and J lost 13 bases, with 16 bases between them. CDR1 and CDR2 from the germline V gene are MNHEY and SMNVEV (reference sequence). The CDR3 contains 13 residues. CDR3 nucleotides: TGTGCCAGCAGATACGAGTACAGCGCTCCCCTCCACTTT. Translation gives CASRYEYSAPLHF.

The genes are TRBV5-6 and TRBJ2-5, with 9 bases lining up with TRBD2. J was trimmed by 2 bases and V by 2 bases; bases with no gene match: 4. Germline CDR1 and CDR2: SGHDT and YYEEEE. CDR3 length equals 15 residues. This CDR3 reads CASSFSGGLQETQYF. CDR3 DNA: TGTGCCAGCAGCTTTAGCGGGGGCCTTCAAGAGACCCAGTACTTC.

The V call is TRBV7-9, the J call TRBJ1-1, with D uncertain. The CDR3 covers 13 residues. V gave up 3 bases and J gave up 1 base, with 6 bases separating them. Germline V CDR1 and CDR2: SEHNR, FQNEAQ (reference sequence). The CDR3 region has the DNA TGTGCCAGCAGCTTCGCGGGGAACACTGAAGCTTTCTTT. This sequence encodes CASSFAGNTEAFF.